The T cell receptor (beta chain) described here comes from a study of blood T cell repertoires in COVID-19. Study in general: COVID-19 samples collected from the United States, Italy and Spain covered acute and convalescent phases. Nucleic acid was either cDNA or gDNA, and it came from T cells, B-cell-depleted T cells, or PBMCs.

TCRdb's copy holds only in-frame clones and misses some; the assay was immunoSEQ multiplex PCR. This sample carries about 480,000 clones, about 89% of them seen once, and the ten largest clones take 4% to 5.5%. Per germline, CDR1 SGHVS and CDR2 FQNEAQ. The germline V and J ends were trimmed by 4 bases and 9 bases, with 7 bases remaining between them. The CDR3 contains 12 residues. The clonotype comes from a woman between 25 and 40 years old with acute or convalescent COVID-19. J is TRBJ1-6 and V is TRBV7-8; maybe TRBD1 (5 bases). Material: peripheral blood. The CDR3: CASSSGFSPLHF. The CDR3 coding sequence is TGTGCCAGCAGCTCAGGGTTTTCACCCCTCCACTTT.